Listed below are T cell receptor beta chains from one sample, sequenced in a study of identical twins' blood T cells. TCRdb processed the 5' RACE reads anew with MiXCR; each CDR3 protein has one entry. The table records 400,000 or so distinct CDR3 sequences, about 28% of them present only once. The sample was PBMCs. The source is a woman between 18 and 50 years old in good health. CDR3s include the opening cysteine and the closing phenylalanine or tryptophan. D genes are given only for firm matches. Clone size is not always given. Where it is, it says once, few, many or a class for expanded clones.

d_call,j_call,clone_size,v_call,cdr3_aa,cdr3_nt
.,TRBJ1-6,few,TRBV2,CASSVRPLNSPLHF,TGTGCCAGCAGTGTTAGACCGCTGAATTCACCCCTCCACTTT
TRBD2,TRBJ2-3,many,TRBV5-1,CASSEGLAMTDTQYF,TGCGCCAGCAGCGAGGGACTAGCGATGACAGATACGCAGTATTTT
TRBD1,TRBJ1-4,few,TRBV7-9,CASSLRGQVNEKLFF,TGTGCCAGCAGCCTAAGGGGGCAGGTTAATGAAAAACTGTTTTTT
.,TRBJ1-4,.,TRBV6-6,CASAGFTLFF,TGTGCCAGCGCAGGGTTTACCCTGTTTTTT
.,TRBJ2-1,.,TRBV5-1,CASSLELEGNEQFF,TGCGCCAGCAGCTTGGAACTAGAAGGCAATGAGCAGTTCTTC
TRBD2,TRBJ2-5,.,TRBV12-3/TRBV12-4,CASRRGGLRETQYF,TGTGCCAGCCGTCGTGGGGGACTACGCGAGACCCAGTACTTC
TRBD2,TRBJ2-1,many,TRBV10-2,CASSALSGYSYNEQFF,TGCGCCAGCAGTGCCCTTAGCGGGTATTCCTACAATGAGCAGTTCTTC
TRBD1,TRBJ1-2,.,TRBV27,CASSYRGGEYEYGYTF,TGTGCCAGCAGTTACAGGGGCGGGGAGTATGAATATGGCTACACCTTC
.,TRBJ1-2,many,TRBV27,CASSLLGNNGYTF,TGTGCCAGCAGTTTATTAGGGAATAATGGCTACACCTTC
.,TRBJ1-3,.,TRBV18,CASSPGDGTIYF,TGTGCCAGCTCACCAGGGGATGGTACCATATATTTT
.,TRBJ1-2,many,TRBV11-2,CASSPRPSYREDYGYTF,TGTGCCAGCAGCCCTCGTCCCTCCTACAGGGAGGACTATGGCTACACCTTC
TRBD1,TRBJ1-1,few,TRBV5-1,CASSSTPPGGSFTEAFF,TGCGCCAGCAGCTCCACCCCCCCAGGGGGCTCTTTCACTGAAGCTTTCTTT
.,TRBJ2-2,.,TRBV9,CASNNVWENTGELFF,TGTGCCAGCAATAATGTGTGGGAGAACACCGGGGAGCTGTTTTTT
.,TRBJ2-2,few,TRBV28,CASSSPFTGELFF,TGTGCCAGCAGTTCTCCGTTTACCGGGGAGCTGTTTTTT
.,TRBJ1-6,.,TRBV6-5,CASSRRGNVNSPLHF,TGTGCCAGCAGTCGTAGGGGGAACGTTAATTCACCCCTCCACTTT
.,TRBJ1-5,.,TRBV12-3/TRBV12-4,CASSRYRDSNQPQHF,TGTGCCAGCAGTCGCTACAGGGACAGCAATCAGCCCCAGCATTTT
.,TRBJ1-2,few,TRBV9,CASSVEPGGGYGYTF,TGTGCCAGCAGCGTAGAACCCGGAGGAGGCTATGGCTACACCTTC
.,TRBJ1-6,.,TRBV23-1,CASPGPLGVTLHF,TGCGCCAGTCCGGGCCCTCTCGGAGTAACCCTCCACTTT
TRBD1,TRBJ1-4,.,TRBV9,CASSKQGADEKLFF,TGTGCCAGCAGCAAACAGGGGGCAGATGAAAAACTGTTTTTT
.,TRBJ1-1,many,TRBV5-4,CASSLKEGNTEAFF,TGTGCCAGCAGCTTGAAAGAAGGGAACACTGAAGCTTTCTTT
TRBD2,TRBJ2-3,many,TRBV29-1,CSVFPSGKTDTQYF,TGCAGCGTTTTCCCCAGCGGGAAAACAGATACGCAGTATTTT
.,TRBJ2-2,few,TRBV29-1,CSPRGSGFTGELFF,TGCAGCCCGCGGGGTAGCGGATTCACCGGGGAGCTGTTTTTT
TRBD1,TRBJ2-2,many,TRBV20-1,CSASGTEHGELFF,TGCAGTGCTAGCGGGACAGAGCACGGGGAGCTGTTTTTT
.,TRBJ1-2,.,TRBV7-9,CTSSLARGYGYTF,TGTACCAGCAGCTTAGCCAGGGGCTATGGCTACACCTTC
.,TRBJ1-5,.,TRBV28,CASSPLSGIDQPQHF,TGTGCCAGCAGTCCCCTATCAGGGATCGATCAGCCCCAGCATTTT
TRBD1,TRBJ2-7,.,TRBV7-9,CASAGQGYYEQYF,TGTGCCAGCGCTGGACAGGGGTACTACGAGCAGTACTTC
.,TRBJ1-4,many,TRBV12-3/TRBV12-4,CASSGEGVKLFF,TGTGCCAGCAGTGGCGAGGGGGTAAAACTGTTTTTT
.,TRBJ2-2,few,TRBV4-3,CASSQGMGELFF,TGCGCCAGCAGCCAAGGGATGGGGGAGCTGTTTTTT
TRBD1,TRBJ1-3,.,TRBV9,CASSALDRPSGNTIYF,TGTGCCAGCAGCGCCCTGGACAGGCCCTCTGGAAACACCATATATTTT
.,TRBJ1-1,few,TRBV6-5,CASSYTPGNTEAFF,TGTGCCAGCAGTTACACCCCAGGGAACACTGAAGCTTTCTTT
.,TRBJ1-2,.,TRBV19,CASSNDREYGYTF,TGTGCCAGTAGTAATGATCGGGAGTATGGCTACACCTTC
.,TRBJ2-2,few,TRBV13,CASSNVRDQPTGELFF,TGTGCCAGCAGCAACGTCCGGGACCAGCCCACCGGGGAGCTGTTTTTT
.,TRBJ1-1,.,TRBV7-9,CASSSRTDHTEAFF,TGTGCCAGCAGCTCCAGGACAGACCACACTGAAGCTTTCTTT
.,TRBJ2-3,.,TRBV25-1,CASSGLIVTDTQYF,TGTGCCAGCAGTGGCCTCATTGTAACAGATACGCAGTATTTT
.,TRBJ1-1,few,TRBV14,CASSQGRFEAFF,TGTGCCAGCAGCCAAGGACGATTCGAAGCTTTCTTT
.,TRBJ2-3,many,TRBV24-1,CATSDVGDTDTQYF,TGTGCCACCAGTGACGTCGGGGACACAGATACGCAGTATTTT
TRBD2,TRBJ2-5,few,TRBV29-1,CSVVSWGLAGETQYF,TGCAGCGTTGTTTCTTGGGGACTAGCTGGAGAGACCCAGTACTTC
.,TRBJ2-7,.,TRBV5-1,CASRPLSRDEQYF,TGCGCCAGCAGGCCACTATCTCGGGACGAGCAGTACTTC
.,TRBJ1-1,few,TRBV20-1,CSLPRGANTEAFF,TGCAGTCTGCCCCGAGGGGCGAACACTGAAGCTTTCTTT
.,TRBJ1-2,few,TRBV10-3,CASGNQGYTF,TGTGCCTCCGGTAATCAGGGCTACACCTTC
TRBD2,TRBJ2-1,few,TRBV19,CASTPSGGYNEQFF,TGTGCCAGTACCCCTAGCGGGGGGTACAATGAGCAGTTCTTC
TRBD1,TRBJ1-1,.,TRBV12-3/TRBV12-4,CASIPGTGVTEAFF,TGTGCCAGCATCCCCGGGACAGGGGTGACTGAAGCTTTCTTT
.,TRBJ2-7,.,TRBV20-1,CSARDRMGQRDSYEQYF,TGCAGTGCTAGAGATCGAATGGGCCAGAGAGACTCCTACGAGCAGTACTTC
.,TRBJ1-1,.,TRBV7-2,CASTVQRNTEAFF,TGTGCCAGCACCGTACAGAGGAACACTGAAGCTTTCTTT
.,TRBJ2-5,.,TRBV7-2,CASSPGALPISETQYF,TGTGCCAGCAGCCCTGGGGCTCTCCCCATTTCCGAGACCCAGTACTTC